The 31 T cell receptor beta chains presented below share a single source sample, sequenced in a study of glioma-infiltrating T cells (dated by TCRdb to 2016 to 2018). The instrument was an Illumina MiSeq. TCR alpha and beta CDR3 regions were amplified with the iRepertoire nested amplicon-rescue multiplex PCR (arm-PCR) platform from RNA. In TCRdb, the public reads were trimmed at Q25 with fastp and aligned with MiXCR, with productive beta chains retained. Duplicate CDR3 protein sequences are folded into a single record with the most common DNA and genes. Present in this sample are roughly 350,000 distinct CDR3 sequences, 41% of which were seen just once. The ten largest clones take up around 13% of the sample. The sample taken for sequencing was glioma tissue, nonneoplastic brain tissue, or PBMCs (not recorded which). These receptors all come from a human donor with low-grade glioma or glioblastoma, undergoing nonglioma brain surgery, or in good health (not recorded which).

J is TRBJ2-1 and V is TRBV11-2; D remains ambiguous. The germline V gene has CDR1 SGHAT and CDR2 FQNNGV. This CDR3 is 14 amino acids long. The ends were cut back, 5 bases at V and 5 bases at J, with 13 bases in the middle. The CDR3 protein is CASSDPRAHNEQFF. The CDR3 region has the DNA TGTGCCAGCAGCGACCCAAGGGCCCACAATGAGCAGTTCTTC.

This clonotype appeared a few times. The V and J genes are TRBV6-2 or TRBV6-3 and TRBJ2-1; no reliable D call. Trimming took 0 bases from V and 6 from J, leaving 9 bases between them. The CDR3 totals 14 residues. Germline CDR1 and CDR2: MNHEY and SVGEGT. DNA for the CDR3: TGTGCCAGCAGTTACTCCGACGGAATCAATGAGCAGTTCTTC. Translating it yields CASSYSDGINEQFF.

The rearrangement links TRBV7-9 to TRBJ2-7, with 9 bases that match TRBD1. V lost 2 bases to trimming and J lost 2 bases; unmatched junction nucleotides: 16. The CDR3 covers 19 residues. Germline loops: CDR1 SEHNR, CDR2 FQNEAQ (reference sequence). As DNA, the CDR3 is TGTGCCAGCAGCTTAAGGTGGGGACAGGGATCCCCGAGGGCCTACGAGCAGTACTTC. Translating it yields CASSLRWGQGSPRAYEQYF. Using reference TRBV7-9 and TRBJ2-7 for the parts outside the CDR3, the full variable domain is DTGVSQNPRHKITKRGQNVTFRCDPISEHNRLYWYRQTLGQGPEFLTYFQNEAQLEKSRLLSDRFSAERPKGSFSTLEIQRTEQGDSAMYLCASSLRWGQGSPRAYEQYFGPGTRLTVT.

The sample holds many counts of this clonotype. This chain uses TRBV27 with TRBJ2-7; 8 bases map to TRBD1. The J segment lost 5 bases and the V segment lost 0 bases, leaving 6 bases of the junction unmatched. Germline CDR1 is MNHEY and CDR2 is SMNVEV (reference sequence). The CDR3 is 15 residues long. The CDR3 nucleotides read TGTGCCAGCAGTTTATCGTACAGGGGGAGCGACGAGCAGTACTTC. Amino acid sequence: CASSLSYRGSDEQYF.

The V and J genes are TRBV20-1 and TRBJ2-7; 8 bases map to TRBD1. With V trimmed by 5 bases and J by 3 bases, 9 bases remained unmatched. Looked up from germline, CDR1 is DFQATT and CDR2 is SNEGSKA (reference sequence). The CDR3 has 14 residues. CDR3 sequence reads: CSAFRDRLYYEQYF. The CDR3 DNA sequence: TGCAGTGCTTTCCGGGACAGGTTATACTACGAGCAGTACTTC.

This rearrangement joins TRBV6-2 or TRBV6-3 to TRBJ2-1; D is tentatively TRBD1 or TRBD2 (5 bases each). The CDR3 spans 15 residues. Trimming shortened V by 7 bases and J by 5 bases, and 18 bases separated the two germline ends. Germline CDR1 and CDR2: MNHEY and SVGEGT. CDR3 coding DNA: TGTGCCAGCACCCCCACGGGGCCCGCCGACAATGAGCAGTTCTTC. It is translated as CASTPTGPADNEQFF.

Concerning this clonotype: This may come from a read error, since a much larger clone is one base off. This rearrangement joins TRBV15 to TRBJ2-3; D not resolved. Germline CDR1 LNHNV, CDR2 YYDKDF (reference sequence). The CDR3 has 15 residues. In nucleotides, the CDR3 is TGTGCCACCAGCAGAGATTCCGGAAGCACAGATACGCGGTATTTT. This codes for CATSRDSGSTDTRYF. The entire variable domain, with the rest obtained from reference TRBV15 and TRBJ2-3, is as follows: DAMVIQNPRYQVTQFGKPVTLSCSQTLNHNVMYWYQQKSSQAPKLLFHYYDKDFNNEADTPDNFQSRRPNTSFCFLDIRSPGLGDTAMYLCATSRDSGSTDTRYFGPGTRLTVL.

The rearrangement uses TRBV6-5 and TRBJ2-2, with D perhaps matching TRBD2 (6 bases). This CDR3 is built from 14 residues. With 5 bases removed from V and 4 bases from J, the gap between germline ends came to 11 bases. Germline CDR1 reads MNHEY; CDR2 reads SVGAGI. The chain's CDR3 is CASSTLAATGELFF. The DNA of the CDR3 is TGTGCCAGCAGTACACTAGCAGCCACCGGGGAGCTGTTTTTT.

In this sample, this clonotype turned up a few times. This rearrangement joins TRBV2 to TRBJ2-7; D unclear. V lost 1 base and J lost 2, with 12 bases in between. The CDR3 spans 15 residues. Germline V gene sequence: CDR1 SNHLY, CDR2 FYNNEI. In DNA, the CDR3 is TGTGCCAGCAGTGAAGGGGTGACAATGACCTACGAGCAGTACTTC. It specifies CASSEGVTMTYEQYF.

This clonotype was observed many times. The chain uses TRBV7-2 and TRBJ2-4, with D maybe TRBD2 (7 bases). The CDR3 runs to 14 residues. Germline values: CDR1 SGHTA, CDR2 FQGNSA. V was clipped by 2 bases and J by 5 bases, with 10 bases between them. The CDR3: CASSLSGGENIQYF. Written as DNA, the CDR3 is TGTGCCAGCAGCTTATCGGGGGGCGAAAACATTCAGTACTTC.

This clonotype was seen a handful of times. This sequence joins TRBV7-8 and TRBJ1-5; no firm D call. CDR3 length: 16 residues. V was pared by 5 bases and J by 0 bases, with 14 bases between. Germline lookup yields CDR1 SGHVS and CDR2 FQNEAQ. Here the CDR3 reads CASSPSKVYSNQPQHF. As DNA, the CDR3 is TGTGCCAGCAGCCCTAGCAAAGTTTATAGCAATCAGCCCCAGCATTTT.

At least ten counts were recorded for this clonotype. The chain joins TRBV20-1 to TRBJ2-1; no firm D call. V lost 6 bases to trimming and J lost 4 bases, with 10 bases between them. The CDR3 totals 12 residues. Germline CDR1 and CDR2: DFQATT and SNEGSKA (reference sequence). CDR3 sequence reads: CSAMEGYNEQFF. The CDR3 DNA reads TGCAGTGCAATGGAAGGTTACAATGAGCAGTTCTTC.

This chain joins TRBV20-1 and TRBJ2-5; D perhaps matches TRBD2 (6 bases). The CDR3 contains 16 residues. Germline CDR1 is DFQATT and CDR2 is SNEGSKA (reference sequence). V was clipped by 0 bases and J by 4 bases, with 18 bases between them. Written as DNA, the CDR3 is TGCAGTGCTAGAGACCGGACTAAAGGTCATCGAGAGACCCAGTACTTC. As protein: CSARDRTKGHRETQYF.

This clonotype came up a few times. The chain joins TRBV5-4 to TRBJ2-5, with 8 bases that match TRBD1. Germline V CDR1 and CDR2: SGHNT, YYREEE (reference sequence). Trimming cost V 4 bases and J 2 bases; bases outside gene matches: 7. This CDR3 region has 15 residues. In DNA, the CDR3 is TGTGCCAGCAGCGAAACAGGGGGTCCACAAGAGACCCAGTACTTC. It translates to CASSETGGPQETQYF.

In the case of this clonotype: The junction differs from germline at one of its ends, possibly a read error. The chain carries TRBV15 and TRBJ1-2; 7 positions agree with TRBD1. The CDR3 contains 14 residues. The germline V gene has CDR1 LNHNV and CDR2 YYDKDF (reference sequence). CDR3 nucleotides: TGTGCCGCCAGCAGAGATAGAGGGGGCGATGGCTACACCTTC. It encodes CAASRDRGGDGYTF. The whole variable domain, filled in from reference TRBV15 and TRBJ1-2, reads DAMVIQNPRYQVTQFGKPVTLSCSQTLNHNVMYWYQQKSSQAPKLLFHYYDKDFNNEADTPDNFQSRRPNTSFCFLDIRSPGLGDTAMYLCAASRDRGGDGYTFGSGTRLTVV.

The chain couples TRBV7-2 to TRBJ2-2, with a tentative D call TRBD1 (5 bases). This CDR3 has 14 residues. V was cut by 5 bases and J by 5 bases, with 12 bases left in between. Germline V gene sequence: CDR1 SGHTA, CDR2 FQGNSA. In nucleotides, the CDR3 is TGTGCCAGCAGCGGCCAGGGAATGACCGGGGAGCTGTTTTTT. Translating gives CASSGQGMTGELFF.

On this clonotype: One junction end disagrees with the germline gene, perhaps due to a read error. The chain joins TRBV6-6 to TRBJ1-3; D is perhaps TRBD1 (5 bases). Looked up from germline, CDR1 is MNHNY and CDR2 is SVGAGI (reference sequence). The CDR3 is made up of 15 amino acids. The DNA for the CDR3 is TGTGCCAGCAGTTATGACAGCGTCTCTGGAAACACCATGTATTTT. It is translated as CASSYDSVSGNTMYF.

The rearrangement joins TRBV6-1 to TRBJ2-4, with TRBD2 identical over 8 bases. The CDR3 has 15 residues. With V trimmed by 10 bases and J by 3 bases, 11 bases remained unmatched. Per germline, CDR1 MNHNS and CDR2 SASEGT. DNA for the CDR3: TGTGCCATCAGCTCTAGCGGGCTAGGCAAAAACATTCAGTACTTC. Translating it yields CAISSSGLGKNIQYF.

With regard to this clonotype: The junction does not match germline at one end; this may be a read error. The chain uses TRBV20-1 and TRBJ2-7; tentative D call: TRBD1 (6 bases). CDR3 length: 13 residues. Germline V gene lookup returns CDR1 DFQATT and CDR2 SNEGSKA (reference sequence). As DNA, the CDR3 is TGCAGTGCTACCGGGACAAGGAACTACGAGCAGTGCTTC. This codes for CSATGTRNYEQCF.

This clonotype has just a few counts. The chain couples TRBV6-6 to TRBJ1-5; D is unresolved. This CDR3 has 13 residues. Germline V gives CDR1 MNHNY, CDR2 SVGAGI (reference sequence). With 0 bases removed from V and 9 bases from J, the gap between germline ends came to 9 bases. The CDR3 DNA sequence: TGTGCCAGCAGTTACTCGATAGTCGGGCCCCAGCATTTT. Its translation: CASSYSIVGPQHF.

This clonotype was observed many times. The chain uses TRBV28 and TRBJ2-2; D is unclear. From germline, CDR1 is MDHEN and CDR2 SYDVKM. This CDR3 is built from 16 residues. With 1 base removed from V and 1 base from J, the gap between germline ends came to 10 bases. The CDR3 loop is CASSLFGSLNTGELFF. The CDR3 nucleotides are TGTGCCAGCAGTTTATTCGGCTCGCTGAACACCGGGGAGCTGTTTTTT.

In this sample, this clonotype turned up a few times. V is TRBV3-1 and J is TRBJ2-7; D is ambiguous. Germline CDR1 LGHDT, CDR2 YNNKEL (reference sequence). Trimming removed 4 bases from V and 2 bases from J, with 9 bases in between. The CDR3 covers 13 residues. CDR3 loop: CASSLGWAYEQYF. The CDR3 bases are TGTGCCAGCAGCCTAGGATGGGCCTACGAGCAGTACTTC.

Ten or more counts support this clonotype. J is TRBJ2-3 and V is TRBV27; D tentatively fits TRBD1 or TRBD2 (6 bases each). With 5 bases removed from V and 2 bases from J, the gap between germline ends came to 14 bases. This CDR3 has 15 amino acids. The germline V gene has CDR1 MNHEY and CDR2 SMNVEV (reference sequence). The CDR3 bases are TGTGCCAGCAGTACTTTACAGGGACTCACAGATACGCAGTATTTT. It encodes CASSTLQGLTDTQYF.

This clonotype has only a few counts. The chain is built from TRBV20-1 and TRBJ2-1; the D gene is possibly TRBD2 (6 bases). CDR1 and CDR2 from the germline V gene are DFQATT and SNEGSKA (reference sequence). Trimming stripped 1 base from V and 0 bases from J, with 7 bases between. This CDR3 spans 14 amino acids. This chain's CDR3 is CSARAGASYNEQFF. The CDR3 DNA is TGCAGTGCTAGAGCGGGAGCCTCCTACAATGAGCAGTTCTTC.

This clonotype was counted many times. The CDR3 protein is CASTFRGQVNTEAFF. DNA for the CDR3: TGTGCCAGCACTTTCCGGGGACAGGTGAACACTGAAGCTTTCTTT. The chain combines TRBV28 with TRBJ1-1; the match to TRBD1 covers 8 bases. With V trimmed by 7 bases and J by 0 bases, 7 bases remained unmatched. The CDR3 consists of 15 residues. The germline CDR1 and CDR2 sequences are MDHEN and SYDVKM.

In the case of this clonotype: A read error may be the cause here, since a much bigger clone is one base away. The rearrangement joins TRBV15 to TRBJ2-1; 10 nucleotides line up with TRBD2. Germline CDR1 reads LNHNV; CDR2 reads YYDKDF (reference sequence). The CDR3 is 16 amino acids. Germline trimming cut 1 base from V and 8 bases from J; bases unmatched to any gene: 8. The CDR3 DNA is TGTGCCACCAGCAGAGTAATGCTAGCGGGAGTAGATGAGCAGTTCTTC. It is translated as CATSRVMLAGVDEQFF.

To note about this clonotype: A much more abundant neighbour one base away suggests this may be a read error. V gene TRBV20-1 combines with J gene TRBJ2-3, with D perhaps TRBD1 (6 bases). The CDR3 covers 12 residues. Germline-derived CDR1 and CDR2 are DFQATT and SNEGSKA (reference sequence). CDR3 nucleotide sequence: TGCAGTGCGCCAGGGGTTACAGATAGGCAGTATTTT. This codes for CSAPGVTDRQYF.

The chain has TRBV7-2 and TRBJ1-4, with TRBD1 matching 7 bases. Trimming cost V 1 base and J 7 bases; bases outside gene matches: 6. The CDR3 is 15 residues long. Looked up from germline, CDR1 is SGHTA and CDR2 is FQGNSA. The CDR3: CASSLGQGVGEKLFF. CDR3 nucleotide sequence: TGTGCCAGCAGCTTAGGACAGGGAGTCGGTGAAAAACTGTTTTTT.

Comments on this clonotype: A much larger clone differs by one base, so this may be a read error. Written as DNA, the CDR3 is TGTGCCATCAGTGACATCAGGACGGAGAACACTGAAGCTTTCTTT. Residues: CAISDIRTENTEAFF. V is TRBV10-3 and J is TRBJ1-1; D is uncertain. V dropped 3 bases and J dropped 1 base, with 12 bases sitting between them. CDR3 size: 15 residues. CDR1 and CDR2 from the germline V gene are ENHRY and SYGVKD.

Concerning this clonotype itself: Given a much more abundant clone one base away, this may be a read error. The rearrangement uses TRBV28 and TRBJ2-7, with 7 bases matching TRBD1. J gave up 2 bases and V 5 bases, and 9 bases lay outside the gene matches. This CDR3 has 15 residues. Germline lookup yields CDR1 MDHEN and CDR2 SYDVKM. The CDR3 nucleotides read TGTGCCAGCAGTCCCAGGGTTAGGGGGCCCTACGAGCAGTACTTC. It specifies CASSPRVRGPYEQYF.

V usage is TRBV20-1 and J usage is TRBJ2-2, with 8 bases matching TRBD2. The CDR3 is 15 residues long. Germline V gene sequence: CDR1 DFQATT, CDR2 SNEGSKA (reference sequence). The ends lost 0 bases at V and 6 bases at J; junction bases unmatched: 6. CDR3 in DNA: TGCAGTGCTAGAGATGTTACGGGAGGGTCCGGGGAGCTGTTTTTT. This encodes CSARDVTGGSGELFF.